Listed below are T cell receptor beta chains from one sample, sequenced in a study of T cell repertoires in cytomegalovirus infection. TCRdb re-called the reads with MiXCR, one entry per CDR3 protein. The sample comprises over 300,000 distinct CDR3 sequences, around 9.5% of which are singletons, and about 3.9% rests with the top ten. The sample comprised PBMCs. Receptors originate from a human donor in good health (CMV status not recorded). Some clones in this sample may be carry-over from other donors' samples. The CDR3 runs from the conserved cysteine through the conserved F or W. Each record gives: CDR3 length, clone size, D gene, J gene, V gene, CDR3 DNA, CDR3 protein. D genes are given only for firm matches. Only part of the rows carry a size: once, few, many, or a class if the clone is expanded.

15 many - TRBJ2-5 TRBV12-3/TRBV12-4 TGTGCCAGCAGTTTTGTGAGGGCGCCCCAAGAGACCCAGTACTTC CASSFVRAPQETQYF
18 - - TRBJ1-2 TRBV7-9 TGTGCCAGCAGACCCGAGACAAGAATTCCGGGACACAACTATGGCTACACCTTC CASRPETRIPGHNYGYTF
14 - TRBD2 TRBJ2-1 TRBV19 TGTGCCAGTAGTGTTGTAGCGGGGAACTTACTGCAGTTCTTC CASSVVAGNLLQFF
12 - - TRBJ2-7 TRBV6-2/TRBV6-3 TGTGCCAGCAGGGAAAGTCTAGTCGAGCAGTACTTC CASRESLVEQYF
13 many - TRBJ1-2 TRBV7-2 TGTGCCAGCAGCCGATCGGCCTTTGGGGGCTACACCTTC CASSRSAFGGYTF
15 many - TRBJ1-5 TRBV9 TGTGCCAGCAGCGCCCAAGGAGGTGGCAATCAGCCCCAGCATTTT CASSAQGGGNQPQHF
16 - - TRBJ1-4 TRBV7-9 TGTGCCAGCAGCCTCGAAGGGGTAGCAACTAATGAAAAACTGTTTTTT CASSLEGVATNEKLFF
18 - - TRBJ1-6 TRBV6-5 TGTGCCAGCAGTTACTCGTTTTTACCGATCAACCGCCATTCACCCCTCCACTTT CASSYSFLPINRHSPLHF
11 - - TRBJ2-1 TRBV2 TGTGCCAGCACCCCTGACAGGCAACAGTTCTTC CASTPDRQQFF
14 many - TRBJ1-2 TRBV7-2 TGTGCCATTACTACCGGAGGGGGGAACTATGGCTACACCTTC CAITTGGGNYGYTF
18 - - TRBJ2-7 TRBV3-1 TGTGCCAGCAGCCCCGCTCCCGGCAAGTGGGACGGACCTCTGGAGCAGTACTTC CASSPAPGKWDGPLEQYF
15 many - TRBJ1-6 TRBV7-8 TGTGCCAGCAGCTCCGGGGGGGGATATAATTCACCCCTCCACTTT CASSSGGGYNSPLHF
16 few TRBD2 TRBJ2-1 TRBV14 TGTGCCAGCAGCGCCCGACTAGCGGGTTCCTACAATGAGCAGTTCTTC CASSARLAGSYNEQFF
15 many TRBD1 TRBJ2-4 TRBV7-8 TGTGCCAGCAGCTCGGGACAGGGGACAGGGAACATTCAGTACTTC CASSSGQGTGNIQYF
13 many - TRBJ1-2 TRBV29-1 TGCAGCGTTGATGCAGGGACTCACTATGGCTACACCTTC CSVDAGTHYGYTF
17 many - TRBJ2-2 TRBV7-2 TGTGCCAGTGGTCCAGGGCCTCCTCGCTTTATGTCCGGGGAGCTGTTTTTT CASGPGPPRFMSGELFF
15 - - TRBJ1-2 TRBV7-8 TGTGCCAGCAGCTTATACACGAACGAGGAGAATGGCTACACCTTC CASSLYTNEENGYTF
11 few - TRBJ2-1 TRBV30 TGTGCCTGGAGTGTAGGGGTTGAGCAGTTCTTC CAWSVGVEQFF
16 - TRBD1 TRBJ1-1 TRBV20-1 TGCAGTGCTAGTCGACGTCCGGGACAGAGGAACACTGAAGCTTTCTTT CSASRRPGQRNTEAFF
18 - - TRBJ2-6 TRBV12-3/TRBV12-4 TGTGCCAGCAGTTTTTGGGAACTTGGGAGTTCTGGGGCCAACGTCCTGACTTTC CASSFWELGSSGANVLTF
14 - - TRBJ1-4 TRBV9 TGTGCCAGCAGCGTAGACGAGGGAATCATGGGACTGTTTTTT CASSVDEGIMGLFF
15 many - TRBJ2-5 TRBV7-2 TGTGCCAGCGGGACGAGGGGGGCCTCTTATCAGACCCAGTACTTC CASGTRGASYQTQYF
14 - - TRBJ2-1 TRBV4-2 TGTGCCAGCAGCCAAGATATTGGGGTCAATGAGCAGTTCTTC CASSQDIGVNEQFF
15 many - TRBJ2-1 TRBV27 TGTGCCAGCAGTTTAGTTCCCCCCACATACAATGAGCAGTTCTTC CASSLVPPTYNEQFF
14 many - TRBJ1-2 TRBV7-9 TGTGCCAGCAGCCAAGCCGTCAGTGCCTATGGCTACACCTTC CASSQAVSAYGYTF
16 few - TRBJ2-2 TRBV11-2 TGTGCCAGCAGCACCTTCGGGAGCCGAAACACCGGGGAGCTGTTTTTT CASSTFGSRNTGELFF
14 many TRBD2 TRBJ2-4 TRBV7-8 TGTGCCAGCAGCTCATCTAGCGGGAAAAACATTCAGTACTTC CASSSSSGKNIQYF
15 many TRBD1 TRBJ1-5 TRBV7-9 TGTGCCAGCAGCTTAGCGGCAGGGGGTGGTCAGCCCCAGCATTTT CASSLAAGGGQPQHF
14 - TRBD2 TRBJ2-5 TRBV20-1 TGCAGTGCTAGACAACTAGCGGGAGGAGAGACCCAGTACTTC CSARQLAGGETQYF
14 few TRBD1 TRBJ1-1 TRBV2 TGTGCCAGCAGTGAATGGCAGGGGGGGACTGAAGCTTTCTTT CASSEWQGGTEAFF
15 many TRBD1 TRBJ2-7 TRBV7-9 TGTGCCAGCAGCTTGCCGGGACAGGGGTCCTACGAGCAGTACTTC CASSLPGQGSYEQYF
14 - - TRBJ2-2 TRBV19 TGTGCCAGTATTGACAGGGAGGGGACCGGGGAGCTGTTTTTT CASIDREGTGELFF
15 medium-sized - TRBJ2-5 TRBV7-2 TGTGCCAGCAGCTTTATCGACAGGTCCCAAGAGACCCAGTACTTC CASSFIDRSQETQYF
14 few - TRBJ2-3 TRBV28 TGTGCCAGCAGTTTAAGGTTCAACGGAGATACGCAGTATTTT CASSLRFNGDTQYF
13 - - TRBJ1-1 TRBV25-1 TGTGCCAGCAGTGAATCGGGGGACACTGAAGCTTTCTTT CASSESGDTEAFF
15 few TRBD1 TRBJ1-6 TRBV11-1 TGTGCCAGCAGCTCAGCCCGGACAGGGCGCTCACCCCTCCACTTT CASSSARTGRSPLHF
14 many TRBD2 TRBJ2-7 TRBV5-1 TGCGCCAGCAGGGTGCGGGGGAGCTCCTACGAGCAGTACTTC CASRVRGSSYEQYF
16 few TRBD2 TRBJ2-1 TRBV4-3 TGCGCCAGCAGCCCGGAGGGTAGCGGGAAACTCAATGAGCAGTTCTTC CASSPEGSGKLNEQFF
18 - TRBD2 TRBJ2-4 TRBV7-2 TGTGCCAGCAGCCTGAGCGGGAGGGGCGCGGTAGCCAAAAACATTCAGTACTTC CASSLSGRGAVAKNIQYF
17 many TRBD1 TRBJ2-2 TRBV7-2 TGTGCCAGCAGCATACGGACAGGCAAGTCACAGACCGGGGAGCTGTTTTTT CASSIRTGKSQTGELFF
15 - TRBD1 TRBJ1-4 TRBV4-1 TGCGCCAGCAGCCAAAGGGGGACAGGGGATGAAAAACTGTTTTTT CASSQRGTGDEKLFF
17 - TRBD1 TRBJ2-1 TRBV29-1 TGCAGCGTTGACCTGACAGGGGGCCACCCATCCTACAATGAGCAGTTCTTC CSVDLTGGHPSYNEQFF
13 few - TRBJ1-1 TRBV7-2 TGTGCCAGCAGCTTTAACACGAACACTGAAGCTTTCTTT CASSFNTNTEAFF
15 many TRBD2 TRBJ2-7 TRBV7-6 TGTGCCAGCAGCTCTAGCGGGAGGGCCAACGACGAGCAGTACTTC CASSSSGRANDEQYF
16 - TRBD2 TRBJ2-1 TRBV9 TGTGCCAGCAGCGTAGGAGGACTCTCAGCGGGGAATGAGCAGTTCTTC CASSVGGLSAGNEQFF
14 few - TRBJ1-6 TRBV30 TGTGCCTGGAGTGTATTTACGCGGAATTCACCCCTCCACTTT CAWSVFTRNSPLHF
14 many - TRBJ2-1 TRBV7-2 TGTGCCAGCAGCTTAGAGGTGGGAGGCAATGAGCAGTTCTTC CASSLEVGGNEQFF
15 - TRBD2 TRBJ2-2 TRBV29-1 TGCAGCGCGGGACTAGCGGGAGAAGGGACCGGGGAGCTGTTTTTT CSAGLAGEGTGELFF
17 - - TRBJ1-3 TRBV28 TGTGCCAGCAGTTTAAGGGGGGATAACCCTTCTGGAAACACCATATATTTT CASSLRGDNPSGNTIYF
15 few - TRBJ2-1 TRBV15 TGTGCCACCAGCAGTCCGGAGGGGTTCTACAATGAGCAGTTCTTC CATSSPEGFYNEQFF
14 - - TRBJ1-4 TRBV11-2 TGTGCCAGCAGCTTTCCAGGGGAGAGGGAAAAACTGTTTTTT CASSFPGEREKLFF
13 many - TRBJ2-1 TRBV7-6 TGTGCCAGCAGCGCCTTCTCCTACAATGAGCAGTTCTTC CASSAFSYNEQFF
16 - TRBD1 TRBJ2-1 TRBV6-2/TRBV6-3 TGTGCCAGCAGTTACACCGGGACAGGGGAAGTCCTGAGGCAGTTCTTC CASSYTGTGEVLRQFF